The source of this T cell receptor (beta chain) is a study of blood T cell repertoires in COVID-19 (dated by TCRdb to the early 2020s). Broadly, across the study: Samples covering the acute and convalescent phases of COVID-19 were provided by collaborators in the United States, Italy and Spain. The samples were drawn from the first 160 participants of the ongoing ImmuneRACE study and from about 1,200 subjects provided by 6 global collaborators. The repertoires were released in a freely available public database intended as a resource for research on the immune response to SARS-CoV-2. Nearly every sample came with metadata listing a de-identified subject ID, COVID-19 status, age in years and sex. Subjects who had been exposed to COVID-19, were actively infected with it, or had recovered from it provided the deeply sampled blood TCRbeta repertoires that made up the dataset. The material from the prospective study consisted of cDNA or gDNA derived from T cells, B-cell-depleted T cells, or PBMCs. Where available, HLA class I and class II types were taken from metadata supplied by the sample provider and were not determined by assay-based typing.

The immunoSEQ Assay, a bias-controlled multiplex PCR, was used to amplify TCRbeta CDR3 regions from genomic DNA. As for how the authors treated the data: Within the assay, amplification of reference gene primers was used to estimate how many nucleated cells each sample contained. To quantify the absolute abundance of each unique TCRbeta CDR3 rearrangement, sequence reads were collapsed and filtered. Productive Simpson clonality was computed per sample as the square root of Simpson's diversity index over productive rearrangements. Here the immuneACCESS table is served through TCRdb, limited to in-frame sequences with V and J called. Missing clones are a known gap in these copies; in checked studies unresolved V genes cover under half, and the rest lacks a known reason. V, J and clone size reflect that table, while D and trimming were determined from the DNA. The sample table contains roughly 140,000 clones; only one count was recorded for around 81% of them. The ten biggest clones cover 6.5% to 8.5% of the sample.

Comment on this clone: The antigen it binds to is not known. Base qualities are not recorded, but no much larger clone differs from it by a single base.

What the research found in general, with its limitations: The amount of clinical and demographic metadata varied by source and participant and was provided uncurated.

Reading from cysteine to phenylalanine, the CDR3 counts 13 amino acids. Solely the CDR3 DNA is kept, with 39 bases framed from the first base. Cut back by 2 bases and 8 bases, the V and J ends lie 12 bases apart. Reading the germline V gene gives CDR1 MNHEY and CDR2 SVGAGI. Collaborating institutions collected whole blood in K2EDTA tubes following their own protocols. For TCRbeta analysis, collaborators shipped samples as frozen whole blood, isolated PBMCs, or DNA extracted from either of those sample types. The clonotype originates from a human donor with acute or convalescent COVID-19. The donor label of this sample is uncertain. This chain is built from TRBV6-5 and TRBJ1-2; TRBD1 might be the D gene, on 5 matching bases. The sequenced material came from peripheral blood. For the CDR3, the sequence is CASSYQGPGGYTF. DNA sequence: TGTGCCAGCAGTTACCAGGGCCCAGGGGGCTACACCTTC.